These T cell receptor beta chains were read from a single sample in a study of blood T cell repertoires in COVID-19. The data were produced by immunoSEQ multiplex PCR, yet TCRdb's version contains in-frame clones alone and is incomplete. The sample shows 200,000 to 250,000 clones, roughly 81% of them seen only once. Sequenced sample: peripheral blood. These TCRs come from a man in his fifties or sixties who had recovered from COVID-19. Both conserved end residues are part of each CDR3. Each record gives: J gene, V gene, CDR3 protein.

TRBJ2-2,TRBV28,CASRGLAGGNTGELFF
TRBJ2-1,TRBV10-3,CAIRGVGTSGSHTNEQFF
TRBJ1-5,TRBV27,CASSPLAGTGSSNQPQHF
TRBJ2-1,TRBV11-2,CASSSRLLSRPNEQFF
TRBJ2-7,TRBV18,CASFGSSYEQYF
TRBJ2-5,TRBV7-9,CASTLGGGTQYF
TRBJ2-7,TRBV30,CAWSGTSGEYEQYF
TRBJ1-5,TRBV7-6,CASSLGQGPNQPQHF
TRBJ2-5,TRBV7-8,CASSSFPGQGPETQYF
TRBJ2-3,TRBV9,CASSVELASVRGTDTQYF
TRBJ2-2,TRBV5-1,CASRQGNTGELFF
TRBJ1-1,TRBV18,CASSLFPGNTEAFF
TRBJ2-5,TRBV7-9,CASSLDRGRYETQYF
TRBJ2-2,TRBV5-1,CASSLRGPDGISHGELFF
TRBJ1-2,TRBV19,CASSKIIQGDLYGYTF
TRBJ2-2,TRBV28,CASSSWASGEKYGELFF
TRBJ2-1,TRBV10-1,CASSATTSGGRNEQFF
TRBJ2-7,TRBV7-2,CASSLGRASGNYEQYF
TRBJ2-3,TRBV11-2,CASARAGSTQYF
TRBJ2-2,TRBV28,CASSYSGSNTGELFF
TRBJ2-3,TRBV5-8,CASSLFLGGEGDTQYF
TRBJ2-7,TRBV20-1,CSASIISSSYEQYF
TRBJ1-2,TRBV28,CASRFRGANYGYTF
TRBJ2-5,TRBV19,CASSLASGWEETQYF
TRBJ2-7,TRBV6-5,CASTHGGAGGDEQYF
TRBJ1-3,TRBV28,CASSPHSGQGVNTIYF
TRBJ2-1,TRBV3-1/TRBV3-2,CASSQEAGDSYNEQFF
TRBJ1-1,TRBV27,CASSFGGGWHTEAFF
TRBJ2-7,TRBV6-5,CASSYDRGLYEQYF
TRBJ2-3,TRBV18,CASSPGRPREADTQYF
TRBJ1-1,TRBV6-5,CASSYSRGGNTEAFF
TRBJ1-1,TRBV5-1,CASSFRDTNTEAFF
TRBJ2-7,TRBV30,CAWRRDRELGEQYF
TRBJ2-3,TRBV27,CASRIDWLTDTQYF
TRBJ2-2,TRBV18,CASSPFSLGELFF
TRBJ1-3,TRBV18,CASSPDRSGGNTIYF
TRBJ2-5,TRBV5-1,CASSLRGRTRQETQYF
TRBJ2-7,TRBV27,CASSQIPYDRGPLHRDEQYF
TRBJ2-7,TRBV28,CASSLLNPYEQYF
TRBJ2-1,TRBV3-1/TRBV3-2,CASSKVAGETYNEQFF
TRBJ2-7,TRBV18,CASSPGGQNYEQYF
TRBJ1-2,TRBV28,CASSFRANYGYTF
TRBJ2-1,TRBV28,CASRGLAGYNEQFF
TRBJ2-6,TRBV28,CASSFTGLSGANVLTF
TRBJ1-5,TRBV12-3/TRBV12-4,CASRPTGDQPQHF
TRBJ1-2,TRBV25-1,CASSQQGSGGYTF
TRBJ2-7,TRBV12-3/TRBV12-4,CASSSTSVDEQYF
TRBJ1-1,TRBV5-1,CASSPWWGGTEAFF
TRBJ2-7,TRBV30,CAWSVLGAVDEQYF
TRBJ2-1,TRBV11-2,CASSLAGYSYNEQFF
TRBJ2-3,TRBV5-4,CASSTDRENLLRGTDTQYF